A single TCR beta chain is shown here with its context. The sample originates from a study of technical replicates of blood from a handful of donors. TCRdb's copy holds only in-frame clones and misses some; the assay was immunoSEQ multiplex PCR. The sample contains about 50,000 clones, nearly 95% of which appear only once. With V trimmed by 5 bases and J by 9 bases, 7 bases remained unmatched. The CDR3 length is 15 residues. Per the germline V gene, CDR1 is SGHRS and CDR2 is YFSETQ. The sequenced material came from PBMCs. The chain is built from TRBV5-1 and TRBJ2-1; TRBD2 matches 14 bases. The TCR comes from a human donor in good health. Some clones in this sample may be carry-over from other donors' samples. This chain's CDR3 is CASRATSGGAGEQFF. The CDR3, as DNA: TGCGCCAGCAGGGCGACTAGCGGGGGGGCTGGTGAGCAGTTCTTC.